This entry concerns a single T cell receptor (beta chain). This clone came up once. The antigen it recognizes is unknown. Within one base of it there is no much larger clone, and no base qualities were kept. The CDR3, from cysteine to phenylalanine, totals 14 residues. The kept DNA is CDR3 alone, 42 bases in frame from the first base. CDR1 and CDR2 were assigned from the germline V gene as SGHAT and FQNNGV. V and J lose 5 bases and 7 bases, and a span of 18 bases separates them. This specimen belongs to a study of T cell clones after liver transplantation (dated by TCRdb to the late 2010s). Concerning the study at large: ITN030ST, the source of the samples, was a randomized trial that attempted immunosuppression withdrawal within 2 years of liver transplantation. The subjects received no induction therapy and were kept on standard immunosuppression until randomization at 12-24 months post-transplant. Donor-reactive T cell clones were identified using TCRbeta sequencing after a pre-transplant mixed lymphocyte reaction and were then followed in post-transplant blood. Blood samples were collected pre-transplant, pre-randomization before withdrawal, and post-randomization after either full withdrawal or failed withdrawal. The studied cohort comprised 8 liver transplant recipients, 3 classified as tolerant and 5 as non-tolerant. As an antigen-independent comparator for the donor-reactive sequences, third party-reactive TCRbeta sequences from pre-transplant MLRs were identified as well. Tolerance was defined as complete immunosuppression withdrawal for at least one year with no rise in liver enzymes beyond twice the upper limit of normal. Of the eight recipients, a few were HCV-positive, while the remaining recipients had been transplanted for non-autoimmune, non-viral indications.

Frozen genomic DNA underwent high-throughput TCRbeta CDR3 sequencing by immunoSEQ, including PCR amplification, mapping, bias correction and internal controls. Processing in the source paper ran as follows. Productive rearrangements were retained, and unique TCRbeta sequences were defined by the CDR3 nucleotide sequence together with the V and J gene. A sequence counted as donor-reactive only if the sequence showed at least 5-fold expansion in CFSE-low cells compared with unstimulated pre-transplant cells and had a frequency of at least 0.01%. Per-subject minimum frequency thresholds, based on the lowest-template unstimulated sample, ensured at least 90% detection power. Jensen-Shannon divergence between the top 1000 TCRbeta sequences after and before transplant was used to measure repertoire turnover. Changes in detection of donor-reactive sequences were assessed with two-sided Fisher's exact tests. This immuneACCESS table, as held by TCRdb, lists in-frame sequences with V and J called but not all clones. Of the missing ones, under half trace to an unresolved V gene in checked studies; the others have no known cause. The V and J calls and the clone size are those of that table, but D and trimming were determined from the DNA. Counted in this sample were around 110,000 clones; just over 90% of them appeared once. Around 0.83% of the sample rests with the top ten.

Thawed unstimulated PBMCs were stained for CD3, CD4 and CD8 and FACS-sorted into CD3+CD4+ and CD3+CD8+ populations. All 8 studied subjects were randomized to withdrawal of immunosuppression. The Qiagen DNeasy Blood and Tissue Kit was used for isolation of genomic DNA. Findings and caveats that apply to the study as a whole: Since no allograft tissue specimens were available, donor-reactive T cells may have migrated into the graft instead of being deleted. The conclusions were preliminary, being limited by small, heterogeneous patient numbers and by non-standardized post-transplant time points. When repertoire turnover was taken into account, detection of donor-reactive sequences was significantly reduced in 7 of 8 subjects for CD4 and in 8 of 8 subjects for CD8. The decline in donor-reactive sequences exceeded the decline in third party-reactive sequences, suggesting partial antigen-specific deletion that was unrelated to withdrawal success. A significant post-transplant decrease in circulating donor-reactive CD4 TCRbeta sequences was observed in most of the 8 subjects, irrespective of tolerance or HCV status. Low numbers of available donor cells limited the measurable donor-reactive repertoire in two subjects.

The source was CD4+ T cells from blood, collected 12 months after liver transplant. This clonotype was obtained from a human patient who received a liver transplant. Because of the transplant, the T cells may be the graft donor's rather than the patient's own. The sequence is built from TRBV11-2 and TRBJ2-7; TRBD1 is perhaps the D gene, given 5 matching bases. The bases are TGTGCCAGCAGCCTGCGTCAGGGTTCCGGAGAGCAGTACTTC. It translates as CASSLRQGSGEQYF.